This is a list of T cell receptor beta chains from one sample in a study of blood T cell repertoires in COVID-19. Repertoires were generated with immunoSEQ multiplex PCR, while TCRdb's copy carries only in-frame clones and drops some. The table includes 400,000 to 550,000 clones, 70% to 90% detected once. The sequenced sample consisted of PBMCs or T cells enriched from blood (not recorded which). These receptors were collected from a woman in her late teens or twenties with acute COVID-19. Each CDR3 is given with its conserved first and last residue. The D gene is left open where the match is weak.

CDR3 length	D gene	V gene	J gene	CDR3 protein	CDR3 DNA
15	TRBD2	TRBV11-3	TRBJ2-1	CASSLRTSGRNEQFF	TGTGCCAGCAGCTTACGGACTAGCGGGAGAAATGAGCAGTTCTTC
12	NA	TRBV6-5	TRBJ2-1	CASTLNGARWFF	TGTGCCAGCACCTTGAACGGAGCTCGGTGGTTCTTC
15	TRBD2	TRBV6-5	TRBJ2-2	CASTSGGRNTGELFF	TGTGCCAGCACTTCGGGGGGGCGGAACACCGGGGAGCTGTTTTTT
15	TRBD1	TRBV7-9	TRBJ1-3	CASSPKGGGGNTIYF	TGTGCCAGCAGCCCAAAAGGGGGCGGTGGAAACACCATATATTTT
14	NA	TRBV9	TRBJ1-2	CASSVASGASGYTF	TGTGCCAGCAGCGTAGCTTCAGGGGCTAGTGGCTACACCTTC
14	NA	TRBV27	TRBJ1-2	CASSWGLGGYGYTF	TGTGCCAGCAGTTGGGGCCTTGGGGGGTATGGCTACACCTTC
13	TRBD1	TRBV10-3	TRBJ1-4	CAIRTGGDEKLFF	TGTGCCATCCGAACAGGGGGGGATGAAAAACTGTTTTTT
14	TRBD2	TRBV28	TRBJ2-1	CASSAGTSANEQFF	TGTGCCAGCAGTGCCGGGACTAGCGCCAATGAGCAGTTCTTC
16	TRBD2	TRBV9	TRBJ2-7	CASSAATSGVSYEQYF	TGTGCCAGCAGCGCGGCGACTAGCGGGGTATCCTACGAGCAGTACTTC
15	NA	TRBV5-1	TRBJ2-7	CASSLRGRDAYEQYF	TGCGCCAGCAGCTTGAGGGGGCGGGATGCTTACGAGCAGTACTTC
14	NA	TRBV15	TRBJ2-1	CATKNGRAYNEQFF	TGTGCCACCAAGAACGGGAGAGCCTACAATGAGCAGTTCTTC
17	TRBD1	TRBV6-6	TRBJ1-6	CASSRSGGGAHNSPLHF	TGTGCCAGCAGCCGATCAGGGGGAGGGGCCCATAATTCACCCCTCCACTTT
15	TRBD1	TRBV15	TRBJ2-5	CATSIRTGGRETQYF	TGTGCCACCAGCATAAGGACAGGGGGCAGGGAGACCCAGTACTTC
16	TRBD1	TRBV4-1	TRBJ1-4	CASSQEGQVQWEKLFF	TGCGCCAGCAGCCAAGAGGGACAGGTCCAGTGGGAAAAACTGTTTTTT
13	NA	TRBV12-3/TRBV12-4	TRBJ1-1	CATRGVRDTEAFF	TGTGCCACCCGGGGGGTCCGGGACACTGAAGCTTTCTTT
17	TRBD2	TRBV15	TRBJ2-5	CATSRSLSGGSQETQYF	TGTGCCACCAGCAGATCCCTTAGCGGGGGAAGCCAAGAGACCCAGTACTTC
14	NA	TRBV10-2	TRBJ2-1	CASSESRANNEQFF	TGCGCCAGCAGTGAGAGCAGGGCTAACAATGAGCAGTTCTTC
15	NA	TRBV28	TRBJ1-5	CASSLSRANRAPQHF	TGTGCCAGCAGTTTAAGCAGGGCGAATAGGGCGCCCCAGCATTTT